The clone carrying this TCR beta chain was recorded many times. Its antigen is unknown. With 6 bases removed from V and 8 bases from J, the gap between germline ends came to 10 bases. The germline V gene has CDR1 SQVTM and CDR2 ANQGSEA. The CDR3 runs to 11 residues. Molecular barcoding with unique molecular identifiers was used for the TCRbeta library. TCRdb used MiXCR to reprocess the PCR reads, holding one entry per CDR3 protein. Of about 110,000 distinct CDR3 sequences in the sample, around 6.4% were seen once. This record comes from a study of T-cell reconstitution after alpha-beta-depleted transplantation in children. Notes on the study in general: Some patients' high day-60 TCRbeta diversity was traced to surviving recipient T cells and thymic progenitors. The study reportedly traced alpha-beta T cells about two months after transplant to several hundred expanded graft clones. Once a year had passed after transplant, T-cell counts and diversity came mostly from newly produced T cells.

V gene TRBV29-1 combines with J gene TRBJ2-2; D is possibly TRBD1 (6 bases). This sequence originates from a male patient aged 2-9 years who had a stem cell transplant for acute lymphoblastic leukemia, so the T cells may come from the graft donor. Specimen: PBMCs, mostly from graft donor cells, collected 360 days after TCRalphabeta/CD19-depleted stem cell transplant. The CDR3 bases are TGCAGCGTCCAAACAGGGGGGGAGCTGTTTTTT. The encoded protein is CSVQTGGELFF.